The 20 T cell receptor beta chains below all came from one sample that was sequenced in a study of early T cells in non-severe SARS-CoV-2 infection (dated by TCRdb to the early 2020s). The library was produced with 5' RACE. TCRdb lists the instrument as NextSeq 500. Using fastp trimming at Q25 and MiXCR clonotype assembly, TCRdb reanalyzed the public sequencing data and kept in-frame beta chains. CDR3 protein duplicates are merged, each entry listing the most common genes and DNA. The sample includes roughly 46,000 distinct CDR3 sequences, with roughly 7.1% observed a single time. The ten largest clones take up around 4.5% of the sample. What was sequenced was whole blood. These receptors originate from an adult who was a healthcare worker with PCR-confirmed SARS-CoV-2 infection or an uninfected control (not recorded which).

This clonotype was counted ten times or more. V usage is TRBV12-3 or TRBV12-4 and J usage is TRBJ2-7; D call uncertain. The CDR3 covers 12 residues. V was clipped by 4 bases and J by 4 bases, with 8 bases between them. CDR3: CASSSPGYEQYF. For the CDR3, the DNA is TGTGCCAGCAGTTCCCCGGGTTACGAGCAGTACTTC.

This clonotype was recorded many times. The chain employs TRBV7-6 and TRBJ2-3, with unresolved D. This CDR3 spans 16 amino acids. Trimming pared 1 base from V and 1 base from J, leaving 12 bases between. In germline, CDR1 is SGHVS, CDR2 FNYEAQ. As DNA, the CDR3 is TGTGCCAGCAGCTTAGTTGTTAGGGAAGGCACAGATACGCAGTATTTT. This translates into CASSLVVREGTDTQYF.

This clonotype was detected many times. The V and J genes are TRBV7-2 and TRBJ2-7; 9 positions agree with TRBD2. CDR1 is SGHTA, CDR2 FQGNSA, per germline. CDR3 size: 15 residues. The V segment lost 5 bases and the J segment 7 bases; nucleotides outside the gene matches: 12. This CDR3 reads CASSLTTSGSGEQYF. Here the CDR3 DNA reads TGTGCCAGCAGCCTTACGACTAGCGGTTCAGGGGAGCAGTACTTC.

In this sample, this clonotype turned up a few times. V usage is TRBV4-2 and J usage is TRBJ1-3, with 7 nucleotides matching TRBD1. V was clipped by 4 bases and J by 5 bases; unmatched bases: 17. Germline CDR1 LGHNA, CDR2 YNFKEQ. CDR3 length: 18 residues. This CDR3 reads CASSLGREQGIQRNTIYF. The CDR3 region has the DNA TGTGCCAGCAGCCTAGGGAGAGAACAGGGGATTCAGAGAAACACCATATATTTT.

J is TRBJ2-3 and V is TRBV5-4; TRBD2 aligns across 11 bases. The V gene's germline CDR1 is SGHNT and CDR2 YYREEE (reference sequence). The CDR3 covers 18 residues. Unmatched junction bases numbered 12, after V lost 2 bases and J lost 4 bases. The chain's CDR3 is CASSLGLAGGHGSDTQYF. Written as DNA, the CDR3 is TGTGCCAGCAGCTTAGGGCTAGCGGGGGGCCACGGCTCAGATACGCAGTATTTT.

This clonotype was observed a handful of times. CDR3 DNA sequence: TGCGCCAGCAGCTTCACTAGCGGGGGGTTCTACAATGAGCAGTTCTTC. Protein product: CASSFTSGGFYNEQFF. This sequence joins TRBV5-1 and TRBJ2-1; 12 nucleotides agree with TRBD2. Germline V gene sequence: CDR1 SGHRS, CDR2 YFSETQ. The CDR3 spans 16 residues. Trimming took 2 bases from V and 3 from J; bases not matched to a gene: 3.

In regard to this clonotype: An end of the junction differs from the germline gene, which may be a read error. The genes are TRBV7-7 and TRBJ2-5; D may be TRBD2 (6 bases). CDR3 size: 14 residues. Germline V gene lookup returns CDR1 SSHAT and CDR2 FNYEAQ (reference sequence). This chain's CDR3 is CASSAGLPQETQYF. The CDR3 DNA reads TGTGCTAGCAGCGCTGGACTACCTCAAGAGACCCAGTACTTC.

This rearrangement joins TRBV20-1 to TRBJ2-3; no clear D. Per germline, CDR1 DFQATT and CDR2 SNEGSKA (reference sequence). This CDR3 spans 14 amino acids. V was shortened by 5 bases and J by 3 bases, with 15 bases between the two germline ends. The CDR3 nucleotides are TGCAGTGCTGGTGGGCGGTTGATGACAGATACGCAGTATTTT. This gives the protein CSAGGRLMTDTQYF.

This clonotype was seen repeatedly, ten times or more. This sequence joins TRBV4-3 and TRBJ2-6; 7 nucleotides agree with TRBD1. After removal of 8 bases from V and 0 bases from J, the junction contained 7 bases not matched to a gene. CDR1 LGHNA and CDR2 YSLEER come from the germline V gene. The CDR3 spans 16 residues. The CDR3 sequence is CASSRDSSSGANVLTF. CDR3 in DNA: TGCGCCAGCTCCCGGGACAGCTCCTCTGGGGCCAACGTCCTGACTTTC.

The J gene is TRBJ1-1, the V gene TRBV29-1; D uncertain. The V end was cut by 7 bases, the J end by 9 bases, with 15 bases between. The CDR3 covers 11 residues. CDR1 SQVTM and CDR2 ANQGSEA come from the germline V gene. The CDR3 DNA follows: TGCAGCGGAGACATCTACCATCAAGCTTTCTTT. Protein product: CSGDIYHQAFF.

The V gene is TRBV6-6, the J gene TRBJ2-7; 14 positions match TRBD2. Germline V gene data show CDR1 as MNHNY and CDR2 as SVGAGI (reference sequence). Germline trimming cut 4 bases from V and 5 bases from J; bases unmatched to any gene: 4. The CDR3 has 15 residues. This CDR3 is CASSSPGLAGDEQYF. CDR3 DNA sequence: TGTGCCAGCAGTTCTCCGGGACTAGCGGGGGACGAGCAGTACTTC.

This clonotype turned up a few times. The genes are TRBV7-9 and TRBJ1-2; D call uncertain. Germline-derived CDR1 and CDR2 are SEHNR and FQNEAQ (reference sequence). This CDR3 spans 12 amino acids. V dropped 5 bases and J dropped 3 bases, with 7 bases sitting between them. CDR3 bases: TGTGCCAGCAGCACGGACTACTATGGCTACACCTTC. Protein sequence: CASSTDYYGYTF.

This chain links TRBV7-9 with TRBJ2-7, with D unclear. Germline loops: CDR1 SEHNR, CDR2 FQNEAQ (reference sequence). The length of the CDR3 is 13 residues. V was shortened by 6 bases and J by 0 bases, with 9 bases between the two germline ends. The CDR3 is CASSPTASYEQYF. In DNA form, the CDR3 reads TGTGCCAGCAGTCCAACTGCCTCCTACGAGCAGTACTTC. The entire variable domain, with the rest obtained from reference TRBV7-9 and TRBJ2-7, is as follows: DTGVSQNPRHKITKRGQNVTFRCDPISEHNRLYWYRQTLGQGPEFLTYFQNEAQLEKSRLLSDRFSAERPKGSFSTLEIQRTEQGDSAMYLCASSPTASYEQYFGPGTRLTVT.

The CDR3 DNA sequence: TGTGCCAGCAGGAAACAGGGGAGGATGCCCGGTGGTGAGCAGTACTTC. This encodes CASRKQGRMPGGEQYF. The genes are TRBV6-5 and TRBJ2-7; TRBD1 might be the D (7 bases). The V gene's germline CDR1 is MNHEY and CDR2 SVGAGI. The V and J ends lost 6 bases and 7 bases respectively, with 25 bases between them. The CDR3 consists of 16 residues.

This clonotype appeared many times. The chain recombines TRBV20-1 with TRBJ1-1, with TRBD1 as a possible D gene (5 bases). This CDR3 has 13 amino acids. Germline V gene sequence: CDR1 DFQATT, CDR2 SNEGSKA (reference sequence). Trimming stripped 5 bases from V and 5 bases from J, with 15 bases between. The CDR3 nucleotides are TGCAGTGCTGGGCCCCAGGGACGGACTGAAGCTTTCTTT. This translates into CSAGPQGRTEAFF.

CDR3 region: CASSPDGIADTQYF. CDR3 DNA: TGTGCCAGCAGTCCCGACGGGATCGCAGATACGCAGTATTTT. The V and J genes are TRBV5-4 and TRBJ2-3, with D perhaps TRBD2 (5 bases). Germline CDR1 and CDR2: SGHNT and YYREEE (reference sequence). The CDR3 is 14 amino acids. V lost 5 bases to trimming and J lost 4 bases, with 14 bases between them.

This clonotype came up many times. The rearrangement uses TRBV20-1 and TRBJ2-3, with 8 nucleotides matching TRBD1. Trimming cost V 5 bases and J 4 bases; bases outside gene matches: 8. CDR3 length equals 14 residues. The germline CDR1 and CDR2 sequences are DFQATT and SNEGSKA (reference sequence). CDR3 sequence reads: CSAPLDRGADTQYF. CDR3 coding DNA: TGCAGTGCTCCTTTAGACAGGGGCGCAGATACGCAGTATTTT.

The chain couples TRBV10-2 to TRBJ2-1; D is unclear. The CDR3 runs to 15 residues. Germline V gives CDR1 WSHSY, CDR2 SAAADI. V shed 10 bases and J shed 5 bases, with 21 bases lying between them. In DNA form, the CDR3 reads TGCGCCAACAGAAAAAGGGCGGACGGAAACAATGAGCAGTTCTTC. It specifies CANRKRADGNNEQFF.

The table lists this clonotype with many counts. The CDR3 spells CASNLLSGARTDTQYF. CDR3 nucleotide sequence: TGTGCCAGCAACCTACTTAGCGGGGCCCGCACAGATACGCAGTATTTT. The V and J genes are TRBV6-2 or TRBV6-3 and TRBJ2-3, with 8 positions matching TRBD2. Trimming at V came to 7 bases and at J to 1 base, leaving 10 bases not matched to a gene. The CDR3 runs 16 residues. Germline values: CDR1 MNHEY, CDR2 SVGEGT.

V gene TRBV10-3 combines with J gene TRBJ2-2, with D possibly being TRBD2 (5 bases). Trimming left V 1 base short and J 6 bases short, with 12 bases between. This CDR3 is 15 amino acids long. The V gene's germline CDR1 is ENHRY and CDR2 SYGVKD. CDR3 region: CAISEFEGRSGELFF. In DNA form, the CDR3 reads TGTGCCATCAGTGAGTTTGAGGGCCGGTCCGGGGAGCTGTTTTTT.